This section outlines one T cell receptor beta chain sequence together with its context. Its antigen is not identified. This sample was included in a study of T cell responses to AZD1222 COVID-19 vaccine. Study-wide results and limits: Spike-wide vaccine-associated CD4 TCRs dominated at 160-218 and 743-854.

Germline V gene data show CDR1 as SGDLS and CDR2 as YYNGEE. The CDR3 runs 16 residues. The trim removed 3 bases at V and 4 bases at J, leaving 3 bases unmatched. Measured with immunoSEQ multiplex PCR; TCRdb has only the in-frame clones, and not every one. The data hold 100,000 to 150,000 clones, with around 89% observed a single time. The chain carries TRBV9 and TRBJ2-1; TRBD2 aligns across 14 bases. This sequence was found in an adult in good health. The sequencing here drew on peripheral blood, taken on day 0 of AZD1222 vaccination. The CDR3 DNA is TGTGCCAGCAGCGAACGACTAGCGGGGGGGTACAATGAGCAGTTCTTC. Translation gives CASSERLAGGYNEQFF. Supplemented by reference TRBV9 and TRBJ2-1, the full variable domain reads DSGVTQTPKHLITATGQRVTLRCSPRSGDLSVYWYQQSLDQGLQFLIQYYNGEERAKGNILERFSAQQFPDLHSELNLSSLELGDSALYFCASSERLAGGYNEQFFGPGTRLTVL.